A single sample is the source of the 5 T cell receptor beta chains below, sequenced in a study of cytomegalovirus exposure and HLA in healthy donors. The PCR had 60 Vbeta and 13 Jbeta primers. Some clones are missing from TCRdb's copy, which holds only in-frame ones; the method was immunoSEQ multiplex PCR. The repertoire includes 100,000 to 150,000 clones, approximately 83% of them detected once, and 3.6% sits in the top ten. Sequencing input: PBMCs. All receptors come from a woman aged 35 to 49 in good health and CMV-seropositive.

This CDR3 is CASSMGSGPGSSYEQYF. CDR3 sequence (DNA): TGTGCCAGTAGTATGGGTTCGGGTCCGGGGAGCTCCTACGAGCAGTACTTC. The genes are TRBV19 and TRBJ2-7; the D gene is possibly TRBD2 (5 bases). This CDR3 spans 17 amino acids. Deletions cut 3 bases from V and 0 bases from J, with 18 bases between. Germline lookup yields CDR1 LNHDA and CDR2 SQIVND (reference sequence).

The rearrangement uses TRBV11-2 and TRBJ2-7, with D possibly matching TRBD1 (6 bases). This CDR3 has 14 amino acids. V was pared by 0 bases and J by 4 bases, with 10 bases between. Looked up from germline, CDR1 is SGHAT and CDR2 is FQNNGV. The CDR3 sequence: CASSLDRGGYEQYF. CDR3 bases: TGTGCCAGCAGCTTAGACAGGGGCGGGTACGAGCAGTACTTC.

This chain joins TRBV10-2 and TRBJ2-5, with D hard to call. V was clipped by 7 bases and J by 1 base, with 10 bases between them. The V gene's germline CDR1 is WSHSY and CDR2 SAAADI. There are 13 residues in the CDR3. CDR3 protein: CASTIIPQETQYF. CDR3 bases: TGCGCCAGCACCATCATCCCCCAAGAGACCCAGTACTTC.

CDR3 amino acids: CSVVTGTYEQYF. CDR3 sequence (DNA): TGCAGCGTCGTAACAGGGACCTACGAGCAGTACTTC. V and J are TRBV29-1 and TRBJ2-7; possible D gene TRBD1, 6 bases. Germline loops: CDR1 SQVTM, CDR2 ANQGSEA. With 6 bases removed from V and 2 bases from J, the gap between germline ends came to 11 bases. The CDR3 covers 12 residues.

This chain uses TRBV6-1 with TRBJ2-3, with 7 bases that match TRBD1. The CDR3 spans 14 residues. Germline values: CDR1 MNHNS, CDR2 SASEGT. The V segment lost 4 bases and the J segment 5 bases; nucleotides outside the gene matches: 6. This chain's CDR3 is CASSVGQGEDTQYF. The CDR3 nucleotides are TGTGCCAGCAGTGTAGGGCAGGGGGAAGATACGCAGTATTTT.